This T cell receptor beta chain was retrieved from a study of cytomegalovirus exposure and HLA in healthy donors. Findings and limits, study-wide: In a later analysis, HLA-associated beta chains showed higher expansion and lower generation probabilities than comparable chains. It was in a later analysis that TCR association rates were seen to vary by HLA locus, highest for DRB1 and lowest for HLA-C. Reports state that TCR beta sequences accurately predicted most subjects' HLA-A and HLA-B alleles.

Germline V gene data show CDR1 as LGHNT and CDR2 as FRNRAP. The V end lost 3 bases, the J end lost 0 bases, and 15 bases lay between the germline ends. The CDR3 covers 16 residues. On this clone itself: The antigen is undetermined.

The primer mix had 60 Vbeta and 13 Jbeta primers. Sequencing was performed with immunoSEQ multiplex PCR; in TCRdb, only in-frame clones are kept and a portion is missing. The repertoire holds some 170,000 clones, with over 70% as singletons. Donors had nominal health at sampling but likely had unrecorded immune exposures. The chain joins TRBV12-5 to TRBJ2-7, with D perhaps TRBD1 (7 bases). The sequenced material came from PBMCs. The source of this sequence is a young man in good health and CMV-seronegative. This CDR3 reads CASGFRGTATSYEQYF. In DNA form, the CDR3 reads TGTGCTAGTGGTTTCCGCGGGACAGCCACCTCCTACGAGCAGTACTTC.